The following is a TCR beta chain sequence with its context. Antigen unknown. Time point meaning: cycle 4 day 1 (C4D1), after 5 to 7 weeks of nivolumab. Exposure to brentuximab vedotin varied, and each patient had relapsed following autologous stem cell transplantation. This sample stems from a study of PD-1 blockade in classical Hodgkin lymphoma. General study results and limits: Patients newly diagnosed and complete responders had comparable baseline diversity. Baseline TCR diversity was reportedly lower in newly diagnosed patients than healthy donors. Anyone who began nivolumab under 1 year after ASCT was excluded. Significantly greater TCR diversity emerged by C4D1 in CD4+ cells but not CD8+ cells.

Sequenced by immunoSEQ multiplex PCR; TCRdb stores in-frame clones only, minus some. Among some 30,000 clones listed, 81% were seen once. Germline CDR1 and CDR2: LNHDA and SQIVND (reference sequence). Trimming took off 7 bases at V and 6 bases at J, with 20 bases between the two ends. This CDR3 has 15 residues. The receptor was isolated from a human donor with classical Hodgkin lymphoma. The chain is built from TRBV19 and TRBJ2-3; D is tentatively TRBD1 or TRBD2 (5 bases each). The material sequenced was peripheral blood mononuclear cells (PBMCs), taken before the fourth cycle of nivolumab. The CDR3 nucleotides are TGTGCCAGTACCCCCCGGGACCCCAAATTGGATACGCAGTATTTT. This sequence encodes CASTPRDPKLDTQYF.